The clone carrying this T cell receptor beta chain was seen ten or more times. Its cognate antigen is unknown. With 5 bases removed from V and 3 bases from J, the gap between germline ends came to 13 bases. There are 14 residues in the CDR3. The time point denotes: persistent/refractory GD, antithyroid drugs over 5 years with positive TRAb. There was RNA extracted from PBMCs, and the TCR library was made from it. American Thyroid Association guidelines served as the basis for diagnosing Graves' disease. This sample is part of a study of regulatory T cells in long-lasting Graves disease. Findings and caveats of the study: Persistent cases of Graves' showed reduced TCR diversity relative to newly diagnosed patients.

CDR3 regions were amplified by Arm-PCR using iRepertoire HTBI primers to build TCR beta libraries. How the authors handled the data: Across the samples, identification revealed 60 to 75 TRBV and 11 to 15 TRBJ segments. TCRdb itself ran the multiplex PCR reads through MiXCR, one entry per CDR3 protein. TCRdb's processing, not the authors', yielded these V and J calls. The sample consists of around 450,000 distinct CDR3 sequences, 20% to 25% of them appearing once. This TCR came from a female donor with Graves disease. Sequences were derived from peripheral blood mononuclear cells (PBMCs), sampled when the disease was refractory, from a patient treated with antithyroid drugs. The V call is TRBV12-3 or TRBV12-4, the J call TRBJ1-1; possibly TRBD1 for D (5 bases). CDR3 coding DNA: TGTGCCAGCAGTGGACATCCGGCGGACACTGAAGCTTTCTTT. Amino acid sequence: CASSGHPADTEAFF.